This T cell receptor (beta chain) was captured by sequencing in a study of blood T cell repertoires in COVID-19. There are 13 residues in the CDR3. Trimming removed 5 bases at V and 2 bases at J, with 9 bases between. CDR1 is LGHDT, CDR2 YNNKEL, per germline (reference sequence). In the source study's methods: Counts of nucleated cells, estimated from reference gene primer amplification, were obtained. This table comes from immunoSEQ multiplex PCR, and its TCRdb copy is limited to in-frame clones, with some not included. V and J calls and clone size are as listed in that table; D and trimming were resolved from the DNA. The sample has some 340,000 clones, 90% seen once. Cohorts were assigned according to the clinical history that participants reported. A PCR-confirmed or clinician-diagnosed COVID-19 case had contacted exposed participants within 2 weeks of entry.

The clonotype originates from a woman aged 25 to 39 who had been exposed to COVID-19. V gene TRBV3-1 (or the pseudogene TRBV3-2) combines with J gene TRBJ1-2; D is undetermined. The sequenced sample consisted of PBMCs or T cells enriched from blood (not recorded which). CDR3 residues: CASSVNQNYGYTF. The CDR3 DNA reads as TGTGCCAGCAGCGTTAACCAGAACTATGGCTACACCTTC.